The 15 T cell receptor beta chains given below trace back to one sample, sequenced in a study of blood T cell repertoires in COVID-19. The repertoire was sequenced with immunoSEQ multiplex PCR; TCRdb's copy has only in-frame clones and lacks some. The sample records around 190,000 clones, 81% being singletons. The sample taken for sequencing was peripheral blood. All receptors derive from a woman in her 40s with COVID-19, enrolled during active disease.

The V gene is TRBV27, the J gene TRBJ1-1; D possibly corresponds to TRBD1 (6 bases). The CDR3 consists of 13 residues. Germline CDR1 and CDR2: MNHEY and SMNVEV (reference sequence). Trimming stripped 6 bases from V and 4 bases from J, with 12 bases between. DNA for the CDR3: TGTGCCAGCAGACCGGGACACTTCACTGAAGCTTTCTTT. Protein: CASRPGHFTEAFF.

This rearrangement joins TRBV9 to TRBJ1-4, with D unclear. V lost 6 bases, J lost 4 bases, and 13 bases lay in between. From germline, CDR1 is SGDLS and CDR2 YYNGEE. This CDR3 has 14 amino acids. CDR3 sequence (DNA): TGTGCCAGCAACACGGGATCCCTTAATGAAAAACTGTTTTTT. The encoded protein is CASNTGSLNEKLFF.

V usage is TRBV12-5 and J usage is TRBJ2-3, with D unresolved. This CDR3 spans 14 amino acids. Germline assignment: CDR1 LGHNT and CDR2 FRNRAP. The V and J ends lost 1 base and 0 bases respectively, with 5 bases between them. The CDR3 region has the DNA TGTGCTAGTGGTTTGGGTATTAGCACAGATACGCAGTATTTT. It is translated as CASGLGISTDTQYF. Full variable domain (outside the CDR3, taken from reference TRBV12-5 and TRBJ2-3): DARVTQTPRHKVTEMGQEVTMRCQPILGHNTVFWYRQTMMQGLELLAYFRNRAPLDDSGMPKDRFSAEMPDATLATLKIQPSEPRDSAVYFCASGLGISTDTQYFGPGTRLTVL.

The chain is built from TRBV6-6 and TRBJ2-1; D ambiguous. V shed 2 bases and J shed 5 bases, with 10 bases lying between them. CDR3 length: 14 residues. Germline CDR1 reads MNHNY; CDR2 reads SVGAGI (reference sequence). The CDR3 sequence: CASSYGTRNNEQFF. CDR3 coding DNA: TGTGCCAGCAGTTACGGCACAAGAAACAATGAGCAGTTCTTC.

The table lists this clone with a count of one. The chain links TRBV11-2 to TRBJ2-3; D is perhaps TRBD2 (7 bases). The ends were cut back, 5 bases at V and 2 bases at J, with 17 bases in the middle. Germline values: CDR1 SGHAT, CDR2 FQNNGV. This CDR3 has 16 amino acids. Written as DNA, the CDR3 is TGTGCCAGCAGCACAGGGACTATTCAAATCACAGATACGCAGTATTTT. Protein product: CASSTGTIQITDTQYF.

The chain links TRBV18 to TRBJ2-3, with unresolved D. With 2 bases removed from V and 5 bases from J, the gap between germline ends came to 5 bases. This CDR3 comprises 12 residues. CDR1 is KGHSH, CDR2 LQKENI, per germline. The CDR3 reads CASSPKRDTQYF. CDR3 nucleotides: TGTGCCAGCTCACCAAAGAGAGATACGCAGTATTTT.

The chain is built from TRBV4-2 and TRBJ1-4; 8 bases agree with TRBD1. The CDR3 length is 17 residues. The germline gives CDR1 LGHNA, CDR2 YNFKEQ. Trimming at V came to 0 bases and at J to 5 bases, leaving 8 bases not matched to a gene. The CDR3 loop reads CASSQERTGRPNEKLFF. CDR3 nucleotide sequence: TGTGCCAGCAGCCAAGAAAGGACAGGGAGACCCAATGAAAAACTGTTTTTT.

This clone was observed a single time. The gene calls are TRBV6-5 and TRBJ2-2; D remains unclear. V was trimmed by 5 bases and J by 3 bases, leaving 7 bases between them. The CDR3 totals 13 residues. Germline CDR1 is MNHEY and CDR2 is SVGAGI. The CDR3 loop reads CASSRSYTGELFF. CDR3 nucleotide sequence: TGTGCCAGCAGTCGTTCCTACACCGGGGAGCTGTTTTTT.

This clone was detected only a few times. The V and J genes are TRBV6-5 and TRBJ1-2, with 7 bases matching TRBD1. J was trimmed by 8 bases and V by 6 bases; bases with no gene match: 9. The V gene's germline CDR1 is MNHEY and CDR2 SVGAGI. This CDR3 has 13 amino acids. The CDR3 DNA reads TGTGCCAGCAGCCCCGGCACAGGGGTAGGCTACACCTTC. It encodes CASSPGTGVGYTF.

This clone came up once. The chain has TRBV7-3 and TRBJ2-3; 10 nucleotides agree with TRBD2. The CDR3 is made up of 16 amino acids. Germline V gene sequence: CDR1 SGHTA, CDR2 FQGTGA. Trimming removed 1 base from V and 5 bases from J; junction bases left unmatched: 6. CDR3 sequence reads: CASSLNTAGGQDTQYF. CDR3 DNA sequence: TGTGCCAGCAGCTTAAATACAGCGGGAGGGCAAGATACGCAGTATTTT.

The chain employs TRBV19 and TRBJ2-7; TRBD1 agrees at 8 bases. This CDR3 has 14 residues. Germline lookup yields CDR1 LNHDA and CDR2 SQIVND (reference sequence). V lost 10 bases to trimming and J lost 2 bases; unmatched junction nucleotides: 10. CDR3 sequence reads: CATKRQGATYEQYF. As DNA, the CDR3 is TGTGCCACCAAGAGGCAGGGGGCAACCTACGAGCAGTACTTC.

The chain carries TRBV19 and TRBJ2-7; D may be TRBD2 (6 bases). CDR1 and CDR2 from the germline V gene are LNHDA and SQIVND (reference sequence). V lost 5 bases, J lost 2 bases, and 13 bases lay in between. The CDR3 covers 14 residues. The CDR3 region is CASSLKRVPYEQYF. The CDR3 nucleotides are TGTGCCAGTAGTTTGAAGCGGGTTCCCTACGAGCAGTACTTC.

CDR3 in amino acids: CASSATGTSNTEAFF. The DNA for the CDR3 is TGCGCCAGCAGTGCAACCGGGACATCGAACACTGAAGCTTTCTTT. The chain employs TRBV10-2 and TRBJ1-1; D is perhaps TRBD1 (6 bases). The CDR3 length is 15 residues. Germline CDR1 is WSHSY and CDR2 is SAAADI. V lost 4 bases and J 1 base, leaving 13 bases between the germline ends.

The J gene is TRBJ1-1, the V gene TRBV4-1, with 9 bases fitting TRBD1. The germline V gene encodes CDR1 MGHRA and CDR2 YSYEKL. With V trimmed by 2 bases and J by 1 base, 11 bases remained unmatched. CDR3 length: 18 residues. The CDR3 bases are TGCGCCAGCAGCCAAAGGTGGGACAGGGAAGCGCGGAACACTGAAGCTTTCTTT. Its protein product is CASSQRWDREARNTEAFF.

The chain couples TRBV11-2 to TRBJ2-6; D might be TRBD1 (6 bases). Deletions cut 2 bases from V and 0 bases from J, with 14 bases between. Germline CDR1 and CDR2: SGHAT and FQNNGV. This CDR3 is built from 18 residues. In DNA form, the CDR3 reads TGTGCCAGCAGCTTAATAGGGGGATCCAACTCTGGGGCCAACGTCCTGACTTTC. Protein sequence: CASSLIGGSNSGANVLTF.